These 28 T cell receptor beta chains came from one sample sequenced in a study of Ad26.COV2.S vaccination and SARS-CoV-2 variants. Treatment here: 19 received Ad26.COV2.S at low or high dose, single or two shots; 5 received placebo; per-sample allocation not given. Sampling occurred on day 63 after the first vaccine or placebo injection. The method was immunoSEQ multiplex PCR; TCRdb's version includes in-frame clones alone and lacks a portion of them. The repertoire holds about 400,000 clones, with about 92% as singletons. Specimen: peripheral blood, collected in a trial of Ad26.COV2.S vaccine versus placebo. The source of these receptors is a person aged 18 to 59 who received the Ad26.COV2.S COVID-19 vaccine or a placebo.

This sequence joins TRBV19 and TRBJ2-5, with D maybe TRBD2 (5 bases). This CDR3 has 15 residues. V shed 5 bases and J shed 4 bases, with 17 bases lying between them. Germline assignment: CDR1 LNHDA and CDR2 SQIVND (reference sequence). Written as DNA, the CDR3 is TGTGCCAGTAGTTTTGACGAGGGAAGGCGAGAGACCCAGTACTTC. It translates to CASSFDEGRRETQYF. Full variable domain (remainder filled in from reference TRBV19 and TRBJ2-5): DGGITQSPKYLFRKEGQNVTLSCEQNLNHDAMYWYRQDPGQGLRLIYYSQIVNDFQKGDIAEGYSVSREKKESFPLTVTSAQKNPTAFYLCASSFDEGRRETQYFGPGTRLLVL.

This chain links TRBV18 with TRBJ2-1; 8 bases are shared with TRBD2. The CDR3 covers 15 residues. The junction had 8 bases not matched to a gene; V was cut back by 2 bases and J by 8 bases. Germline CDR1 KGHSH, CDR2 LQKENI. The CDR3 region is CASSPGTGGPYEQFF. CDR3 coding DNA: TGTGCCAGCTCACCAGGGACGGGGGGGCCCTATGAGCAGTTCTTC.

The J gene is TRBJ1-1, the V gene TRBV30; D is unclear. Per the germline V gene, CDR1 is GTSNPN and CDR2 is SVGIG (reference sequence). Trimming shortened V by 3 bases and J by 1 base, and 9 bases separated the two germline ends. The CDR3 is made up of 13 amino acids. CDR3 loop: CAWRRWENTEAFF. Here the CDR3 DNA reads TGTGCCTGGAGAAGATGGGAGAACACTGAAGCTTTCTTT.

The chain couples TRBV10-2 to TRBJ1-2; the D is unclear. The V gene's germline CDR1 is WSHSY and CDR2 SAAADI. V was shortened by 4 bases and J by 3 bases, with 12 bases between the two germline ends. The CDR3 is 14 residues long. As DNA, the CDR3 is TGCGCCAGCAGTGTTACGGGTGTCGACTATGGCTACACCTTC. Translated: CASSVTGVDYGYTF.

Here the CDR3 reads CASSHNRDSEAFF. In DNA, the CDR3 is TGCGCCAGCAGCCACAACCGGGACAGTGAAGCTTTCTTT. The genes are TRBV4-3 and TRBJ1-1; 7 positions match TRBD1. CDR3 size: 13 residues. Per the germline V gene, CDR1 is LGHNA and CDR2 is YSLEER. The V gene end was trimmed by 3 bases and the J gene end by 7 bases; junction bases not matched to a gene: 5.

The genes are TRBV27 and TRBJ2-1; TRBD2 agrees at 11 bases. The germline gives CDR1 MNHEY, CDR2 SMNVEV (reference sequence). There are 14 residues in the CDR3. Trimming removed 4 bases from V and 10 bases from J; junction bases left unmatched: 6. CDR3 region: CASSYTSGGWEQFF. CDR3 DNA sequence: TGTGCCAGCAGTTATACTAGCGGGGGATGGGAGCAGTTCTTC.

This chain joins TRBV18 and TRBJ2-5, with D tentatively TRBD1 or TRBD2 (5 bases each). CDR1 and CDR2 (germline): KGHSH, LQKENI. V was trimmed by 0 bases and J by 5 bases, leaving 10 bases between them. The length of the CDR3 is 14 residues. CDR3 sequence (DNA): TGTGCCAGCTCACCACCGTCAGGGACGGAGACCCAGTACTTC. Translating it yields CASSPPSGTETQYF.

This rearrangement joins TRBV13 to TRBJ2-1; TRBD1 matches at 9 bases. In germline, CDR1 is PRHDT, CDR2 FYEKMQ (reference sequence). The CDR3 runs 15 residues. V lost 4 bases to trimming and J lost 6 bases; unmatched junction nucleotides: 7. This CDR3 reads CASSSPGQGFNEQFF. The CDR3, as DNA: TGTGCCAGCAGCTCGCCGGGACAGGGTTTCAATGAGCAGTTCTTC.

The rearrangement uses TRBV7-6 and TRBJ2-1; D is perhaps TRBD2 (6 bases). V lost 2 bases, J lost 0 bases, and 14 bases lay in between. Looked up from germline, CDR1 is SGHVS and CDR2 is FNYEAQ. The CDR3 extends over 17 amino acids. CDR3 DNA sequence: TGTGCCAGCAGCTTACCTTCGGGGGAAAGCTCCTACAATGAGCAGTTCTTC. The encoded protein is CASSLPSGESSYNEQFF.

The gene calls are TRBV7-8 and TRBJ2-2; tentative D call: TRBD2 (6 bases). The CDR3 extends over 15 amino acids. Per the germline V gene, CDR1 is SGHVS and CDR2 is FQNEAQ. Trimming shortened V by 5 bases and J by 0 bases, and 10 bases separated the two germline ends. CDR3 DNA sequence: TGTGCCAGCAGCCTGGGGGGTACGAACACCGGGGAGCTGTTTTTT. The encoded protein is CASSLGGTNTGELFF.

The rearrangement joins TRBV28 to TRBJ1-5, with D maybe TRBD1 (5 bases). The V end was cut by 3 bases, the J end by 7 bases, with 10 bases between. The CDR3 runs to 13 residues. The germline CDR1 and CDR2 sequences are MDHEN and SYDVKM. The CDR3 DNA follows: TGTGCCAGCAGTTTTCGAGGGGAACAGCCCCAGCATTTT. This codes for CASSFRGEQPQHF.

The V call is TRBV5-1, the J call TRBJ2-3; 8 bases match TRBD2. This CDR3 is built from 15 residues. The germline V gene has CDR1 SGHRS and CDR2 YFSETQ. The ends lost 3 bases at V and 6 bases at J; junction bases unmatched: 9. The chain's CDR3 is CASSSTAGVGDTQYF. In DNA, the CDR3 is TGCGCCAGCAGCTCAACAGCGGGGGTTGGCGATACGCAGTATTTT.

This chain uses TRBV4-1 with TRBJ2-7, with 8 bases that match TRBD1. The CDR3 loop spans 14 amino acids. From germline, CDR1 is MGHRA and CDR2 YSYEKL. Losses at the gene ends were 9 bases for V and 5 bases for J; bases not matched to a gene: 12. The chain's CDR3 is CARRIGQGIHEQYF. As DNA, the CDR3 is TGCGCCAGGAGAATAGGACAGGGTATCCACGAGCAGTACTTC.

The chain links TRBV6-2 or TRBV6-3 to TRBJ2-2; D is perhaps TRBD1 or TRBD2 (5 bases each). The CDR3 covers 16 residues. Trimming took off 3 bases at V and 1 base at J, with 12 bases between the two ends. Per the germline V gene, CDR1 is MNHEY and CDR2 is SVGEGT. CDR3 protein: CASSYSGTMNTGELFF. The CDR3 DNA follows: TGTGCCAGCAGTTATTCCGGGACGATGAACACCGGGGAGCTGTTTTTT.

The rearrangement joins TRBV4-1 to TRBJ1-5; D perhaps matches TRBD1 (5 bases). This CDR3 region has 17 residues. The ends were cut back, 0 bases at V and 7 bases at J, with 19 bases in the middle. The germline V gene encodes CDR1 MGHRA and CDR2 YSYEKL. The CDR3 sequence: CASSQEALGRVKQPQHF. CDR3 coding DNA: TGCGCCAGCAGCCAAGAAGCTCTTGGCAGGGTGAAACAGCCCCAGCATTTT.

This chain links TRBV6-2 or TRBV6-3 with TRBJ1-6; D is ambiguous. Trimming removed 0 bases from V and 0 bases from J, with 6 bases in between. Germline values: CDR1 MNHEY, CDR2 SVGEGT. The CDR3 is 16 amino acids. The DNA of the CDR3 is TGTGCCAGCAGTTACTCGACGAGCTCCTATAATTCACCCCTCCACTTT. Protein: CASSYSTSSYNSPLHF.

The rearrangement joins TRBV10-2 to TRBJ2-3; 9 bases match TRBD2. This CDR3 has 13 residues. Unmatched junction bases numbered 8, after V lost 7 bases and J lost 9 bases. CDR1 and CDR2 from the germline V gene are WSHSY and SAAADI. The CDR3 nucleotides read TGCGCCAGCAAGGGCGGGGGGGCCGAAACGCAGTATTTT. Translated, it gives CASKGGGAETQYF.

This chain uses TRBV9 with TRBJ1-1, with a weak D call TRBD1 (5 bases). Per germline, CDR1 SGDLS and CDR2 YYNGEE. The CDR3 length is 17 residues. V was pared by 0 bases and J by 0 bases, with 15 bases between. The CDR3 loop reads CASSVGMGEGLNTEAFF. For the CDR3, the DNA is TGTGCCAGCAGCGTAGGCATGGGGGAGGGGCTGAACACTGAAGCTTTCTTT.

This chain uses TRBV6-5 with TRBJ1-1, with D perhaps TRBD1 (6 bases). CDR1 and CDR2 from the germline V gene are MNHEY and SVGAGI. V was pared by 7 bases and J by 1 base, with 13 bases between. The CDR3 contains 14 residues. The CDR3 region has the DNA TGTGCCAGCACCCAACAGGGCCAGAACACTGAAGCTTTCTTT. Translating it yields CASTQQGQNTEAFF.

The CDR3 DNA is TGTGCCAGCAGCTATGGGGGCGCTGAAGCTTTCTTT. Amino acids: CASSYGGAEAFF. This chain links TRBV7-9 with TRBJ1-1, with D possibly matching TRBD1 (6 bases). Trimming removed 4 bases at V and 6 bases at J, with 9 bases between. The CDR3 consists of 12 residues. In germline, CDR1 is SEHNR, CDR2 FQNEAQ (reference sequence).

The chain couples TRBV7-2 to TRBJ1-3; D gene uncertain. The germline V gene has CDR1 SGHTA and CDR2 FQGNSA. This CDR3 is 13 amino acids long. V shed 6 bases and J shed 4 bases, with 10 bases lying between them. The CDR3 is CASSLRRGNTIYF. CDR3 DNA sequence: TGTGCCAGCAGTTTAAGGAGAGGAAACACCATATATTTT.

The chain links TRBV27 to TRBJ1-4; 11 bases line up with TRBD1. The germline gives CDR1 MNHEY, CDR2 SMNVEV (reference sequence). The CDR3 contains 17 residues. The trim removed 5 bases at V and 5 bases at J, leaving 10 bases unmatched. CDR3 sequence: CASSRTGGPDRNEKLFF. CDR3 in DNA: TGTGCCAGCAGTAGGACAGGGGGCCCTGACCGGAATGAAAAACTGTTTTTT.

This chain uses TRBV4-3 with TRBJ2-3; TRBD1 matches 10 bases. V was clipped by 4 bases and J by 0 bases; unmatched bases: 10. CDR3 size: 18 residues. CDR1 is LGHNA, CDR2 YSLEER, per germline. The CDR3 spells CASSPRDRGYSSTDTQYF. DNA for the CDR3: TGCGCCAGCAGCCCCCGGGACAGGGGCTACTCTAGCACAGATACGCAGTATTTT.

The J gene is TRBJ2-5, the V gene TRBV29-1; possibly TRBD1 or TRBD2 for D (7 bases each). Between the trimmed V and J ends, which lost 6 bases and 5 bases, there was a span of 13 bases. The CDR3 is 12 residues long. Germline CDR1 SQVTM, CDR2 ANQGSEA. Here the CDR3 DNA reads TGCAGCGTCCGACAGGGAGGGGAGACCCAGTACTTC. Its protein product is CSVRQGGETQYF.

The chain combines TRBV5-1 with TRBJ1-1, with TRBD1 as a possible D gene (6 bases). Trimming cost V 1 base and J 0 bases, with 13 bases left between them. The length of the CDR3 is 16 residues. CDR1 and CDR2 from the germline V gene are SGHRS and YFSETQ. CDR3 sequence reads: CASSLQGRTVNTEAFF. CDR3 bases: TGCGCCAGCAGCTTGCAGGGGCGGACGGTGAACACTGAAGCTTTCTTT.

The count of this clone is one. The V and J genes are TRBV7-8 and TRBJ1-4; D is undetermined. Per the germline V gene, CDR1 is SGHVS and CDR2 is FQNEAQ. The CDR3 covers 16 residues. Trimming stripped 1 base from V and 7 bases from J, with 16 bases between. CDR3 loop: CASSLGAGLDFEKLFF. Here the CDR3 DNA reads TGTGCCAGCAGCTTAGGGGCCGGGCTAGACTTTGAAAAACTGTTTTTT.

The V and J genes are TRBV9 and TRBJ2-3, with 7 positions matching TRBD1. Germline V gene lookup returns CDR1 SGDLS and CDR2 YYNGEE. The CDR3 runs 15 residues. V trimming: 0 bases; J trimming: 5 bases; junction bases outside the gene matches: 6. The CDR3 DNA is TGTGCCAGCAGCGTAGTGGGACAGACAAAAGATACGCAGTATTTT. Its translation is CASSVVGQTKDTQYF. Filled out from reference TRBV9 and TRBJ2-3, the complete variable domain reads DSGVTQTPKHLITATGQRVTLRCSPRSGDLSVYWYQQSLDQGLQFLIQYYNGEERAKGNILERFSAQQFPDLHSELNLSSLELGDSALYFCASSVVGQTKDTQYFGPGTRLTVL.

The CDR3 is CASSPSGGNQPQHF. The CDR3 bases are TGTGCCAGCAGCCCCTCGGGGGGCAATCAGCCCCAGCATTTT. The chain links TRBV7-9 to TRBJ1-5; D might be TRBD1 (5 bases). From germline, CDR1 is SEHNR and CDR2 FQNEAQ (reference sequence). The V end lost 5 bases, the J end lost 2 bases, and 10 bases lay between the germline ends. This CDR3 contains 14 residues.